This record looks at one TCR beta chain sequence and its context. Its antigen is currently unknown. This specimen includes other DNA sequences encoding the same CDR3. Splitting the CD4+ cells yielded a CD45RA+ naive subset and a CD45RA-negative memory subset. The data stem from a study of shared clonotypes between healthy human individuals. Findings and limits, study-wide: Memory subsets generally showed smaller estimated richness than naive subsets did.

This CDR3 is built from 15 residues. Between the trimmed V and J ends, which lost 0 bases and 0 bases, there was a span of 8 bases. Germline assignment: CDR1 SGHKS and CDR2 YYEKEE (reference sequence). A deep-level run was used for the assay. Generated by immunoSEQ multiplex PCR, the TCRdb table keeps only in-frame clones and is missing some. The sample holds 1 million to 1.2 million clones, about 72% seen once. Sequencing was performed on memory CD4+ T cells from PBMCs. The subset here: CD45RA-negative fraction. This receptor was obtained from a man between 18 and 35 years old in good health. Some clones in this sample may be carry-over from other donors' samples. V is TRBV5-5 and J is TRBJ2-3; no definite D call. The CDR3 DNA sequence: TGTGCCAGCAGCTTGGCCCTGGGGAGCACAGATACGCAGTATTTT. Its protein product is CASSLALGSTDTQYF.